This T cell receptor (beta chain) derives from a study of blood T cell repertoires in COVID-19. Study summary: COVID-19 samples from acute and convalescent phases originated in the United States, Italy and Spain.

In the original workflow: Estimation of nucleated cell counts was performed using reference gene primer amplification. TCRdb keeps only in-frame clones here, not all; method: immunoSEQ multiplex PCR. Clone size and the V and J calls come from that table; the DNA yielded D and trimming. The sample holds around 300,000 clones, approximately 88% seen once. Germline values: CDR1 MNHNS, CDR2 SASEGT. With 4 bases removed from V and 2 bases from J, the gap between germline ends came to 18 bases. This CDR3 contains 16 residues. This rearrangement joins TRBV6-1 to TRBJ2-7; D possibly corresponds to TRBD1 (6 bases). The receptor's source is a young man with active or convalescent COVID-19. Sequenced sample: peripheral blood. The CDR3 DNA reads TGTGCCAGCAGTGCCCAATACATACAGGGTGCCTACGAGCAGTACTTC. Its translation is CASSAQYIQGAYEQYF.